This passage covers 8 T cell receptor beta chains from one sample sequenced in a study of cytomegalovirus exposure and HLA in healthy donors. With 60 Vbeta and 13 Jbeta primers, the PCR was carried out. Sequenced by immunoSEQ multiplex PCR; TCRdb stores in-frame clones only, minus some. The sample contains about 170,000 clones, approximately 71% of which appear only once. The sequenced sample was PBMCs. Receptor source: a woman younger than 30 in good health and CMV-seropositive.

This clone has more than one count but fewer than ten. This chain uses TRBV4-3 with TRBJ2-2; 7 bases match TRBD2. The length of the CDR3 is 14 residues. Germline CDR1 LGHNA, CDR2 YSLEER. After removal of 6 bases from V and 5 bases from J, the junction contained 6 bases not matched to a gene. CDR3 DNA: TGCGCCAGCAGTCCCCGGGGGGTAACCGGGGAGCTGTTTTTT. Translation: CASSPRGVTGELFF.

The sample holds one count of this clone. This chain uses TRBV10-3 with TRBJ1-4; a possible D gene is TRBD1 (5 bases). V was clipped by 3 bases and J by 5 bases, with 10 bases between them. CDR3 length: 14 residues. The germline V gene encodes CDR1 ENHRY and CDR2 SYGVKD. The CDR3: CAISDGGFNEKLFF. The CDR3 DNA follows: TGTGCCATCAGTGACGGGGGATTCAATGAAAAACTGTTTTTT.

The rearrangement uses TRBV10-3 and TRBJ2-5; perhaps TRBD1 as D (5 bases). This CDR3 is 16 amino acids long. Germline CDR1 is ENHRY and CDR2 is SYGVKD. The ends were cut back, 8 bases at V and 1 base at J, with 20 bases in the middle. CDR3 region: CAIALRPHRPQETQYF. CDR3 DNA sequence: TGTGCCATCGCCCTGCGGCCACACAGGCCCCAAGAGACCCAGTACTTC.

This sequence joins TRBV10-3 and TRBJ1-1; D may be TRBD1 (5 bases). The CDR3 covers 14 residues. Germline-derived CDR1 and CDR2 are ENHRY and SYGVKD. Trimming cost V 10 bases and J 0 bases, with 15 bases left between them. CDR3 residues: CATIGGGVNTEAFF. The DNA of the CDR3 is TGTGCCACTATAGGCGGGGGGGTGAACACTGAAGCTTTCTTT.

The chain uses TRBV30 and TRBJ2-5, with no clear D. The CDR3 has 13 amino acids. Between the trimmed V and J ends, which lost 2 bases and 2 bases, there was a span of 9 bases. CDR1 and CDR2 from the germline V gene are GTSNPN and SVGIG (reference sequence). CDR3 loop: CAWSPRLQETQYF. As DNA, the CDR3 is TGTGCCTGGAGTCCCCGGTTGCAAGAGACCCAGTACTTC.

As concerns this clone: Other nucleotide sequences in the sample specify the same CDR3. The chain combines TRBV30 with TRBJ1-1; D might be TRBD1 (5 bases). CDR1 and CDR2 from the germline V gene are GTSNPN and SVGIG (reference sequence). Trimming stripped 0 bases from V and 1 base from J, with 9 bases between. The CDR3 totals 14 residues. The CDR3 coding sequence is TGTGCCTGGAGTGTACTGGGGGGGAACACTGAAGCTTTCTTT. This translates into CAWSVLGGNTEAFF.

A single count supports this clone. The chain combines TRBV4-1 with TRBJ1-5; a weak D match, TRBD1 (6 bases). CDR1 and CDR2 from the germline V gene are MGHRA and YSYEKL. This CDR3 is built from 16 residues. V was shortened by 0 bases and J by 4 bases, with 13 bases between the two germline ends. The CDR3 region has the DNA TGCGCCAGCAGCCAAGAGAGACAGGCGGTAAATCAGCCCCAGCATTTT. This sequence encodes CASSQERQAVNQPQHF.

This chain uses TRBV7-9 with TRBJ1-4; D not certain. From germline, CDR1 is SEHNR and CDR2 FQNEAQ (reference sequence). Trimming pared 5 bases from V and 6 bases from J, leaving 13 bases between. The CDR3 consists of 14 residues. This CDR3 is CASSPGDRDEKLFF. Written as DNA, the CDR3 is TGTGCCAGCAGCCCCGGGGATAGGGATGAAAAACTGTTTTTT.